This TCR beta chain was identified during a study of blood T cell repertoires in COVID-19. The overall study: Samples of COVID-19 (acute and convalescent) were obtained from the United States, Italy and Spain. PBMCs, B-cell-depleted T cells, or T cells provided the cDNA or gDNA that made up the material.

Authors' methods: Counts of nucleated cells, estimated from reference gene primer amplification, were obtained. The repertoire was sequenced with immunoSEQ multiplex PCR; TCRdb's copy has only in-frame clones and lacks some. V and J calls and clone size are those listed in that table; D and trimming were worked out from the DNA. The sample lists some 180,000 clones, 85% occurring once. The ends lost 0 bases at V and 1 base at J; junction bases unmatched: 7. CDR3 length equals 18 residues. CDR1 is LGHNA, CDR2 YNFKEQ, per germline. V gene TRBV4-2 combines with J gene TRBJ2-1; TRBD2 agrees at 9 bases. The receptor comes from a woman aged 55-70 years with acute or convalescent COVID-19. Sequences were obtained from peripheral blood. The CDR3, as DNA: TGTGCCAGCAGCCAAGATCCTCCGGGACTAGCTTCCTACAATGAGCAGTTCTTC. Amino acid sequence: CASSQDPPGLASYNEQFF.